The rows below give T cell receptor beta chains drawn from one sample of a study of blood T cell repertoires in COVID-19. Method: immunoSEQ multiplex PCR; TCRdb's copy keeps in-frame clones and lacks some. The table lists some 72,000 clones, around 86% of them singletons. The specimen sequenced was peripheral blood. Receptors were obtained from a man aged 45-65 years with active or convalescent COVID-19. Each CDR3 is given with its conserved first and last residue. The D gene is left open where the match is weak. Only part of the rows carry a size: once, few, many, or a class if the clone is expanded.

TGTGCCAGCAGTTACAGCGGACAGATAGGTGAAAAACTGTTTTTT CASSYSGQIGEKLFF - TRBJ1-4 - TRBV6-6
TGTGCCAGCAGCTTAAGTAGCGGGGCACCGCAAGAGACCCAGTACTTC CASSLSSGAPQETQYF TRBD2 TRBJ2-5 once TRBV11-2
TGTGCCAGCAGTCCGAGGCGTACCACTGAAGCTTTCTTT CASSPRRTTEAFF - TRBJ1-1 - TRBV3-1/TRBV3-2
TGTGCCAGCAGTGATGCGGGGAGCACTGAAGCTTTCTTT CASSDAGSTEAFF - TRBJ1-1 - TRBV25-1
TGTGCCAGCTCACCAGGGACAGGGGAGACCCAGTACTTC CASSPGTGETQYF TRBD1 TRBJ2-5 - TRBV18
TGTGCCAGCAGCCAACGGGGGGGCGCAGAGACCCAGTACTTC CASSQRGGAETQYF TRBD2 TRBJ2-5 - TRBV3-1/TRBV3-2
TGTGCCAGTAGTATAGGGGGTTGGAGACAGAACCGGAATCAGCCCCAGCATTTT CASSIGGWRQNRNQPQHF - TRBJ1-5 - TRBV19
TGTGCCAGTCAGACAGGGCCCTCTGGGGCCAACGTCCTGACTTTC CASQTGPSGANVLTF TRBD1 TRBJ2-6 few TRBV5-5
TGTGCCAGCAGTCCACTAGGAAACATTCAGTACTTC CASSPLGNIQYF - TRBJ2-4 - TRBV6-6
TGTGCCAGCAGCCCCGGACAGGGGATTCAAGAGACCCAGTACTTC CASSPGQGIQETQYF TRBD1 TRBJ2-5 - TRBV5-4
TGCGCCAGCAGCCAAGTTTTCCAGGGATGGAAGAACACTGAAGCTTTCTTT CASSQVFQGWKNTEAFF - TRBJ1-1 - TRBV4-1
TGCGCCAGCAGCCAAGATTTGGGACTTACTAGCGGGGTCCAAGAGACCCAGTACTTC CASSQDLGLTSGVQETQYF TRBD2 TRBJ2-5 - TRBV4-3
TGTGCCAGCAGCCAAGTAGCGGGGGGACAAGAGACCCAGTACTTC CASSQVAGGQETQYF TRBD2 TRBJ2-5 - TRBV3-1/TRBV3-2
TGTGCCAGCAGCGTAGCGGGGGGGGGCTACAATGAGCAGTTCTTC CASSVAGGGYNEQFF TRBD2 TRBJ2-1 - TRBV9
TGTGCCAGCAGTCGGACAGGAATGAACACTGAAGCTTTCTTT CASSRTGMNTEAFF TRBD1 TRBJ1-1 - TRBV6-2/TRBV6-3
TGCGCCAGCAGCTGGGGACAGGACTCTGGAAACACCATATATTTT CASSWGQDSGNTIYF TRBD1 TRBJ1-3 - TRBV5-1
TGTGCCAGCAGTGACTCGGGACAGGGATTATATGGCTACACCTTC CASSDSGQGLYGYTF TRBD1 TRBJ1-2 few TRBV6-4
TGCGCCAGCAGCCGCGATACTAGCGGGCTTAACAATGAGCAGTTCTTC CASSRDTSGLNNEQFF TRBD2 TRBJ2-1 once TRBV4-1
TGTGCCAGCAGCCTGACAGAGGACTATGGCTACACCTTC CASSLTEDYGYTF - TRBJ1-2 - TRBV27
TGCGCCAGCAGCCACCTACTAGCGGGGGCGAAAGAGACCCAGTACTTC CASSHLLAGAKETQYF TRBD2 TRBJ2-5 - TRBV4-1
TGTGCCAGCAGTTCTCTGAGGGGGGGCTCCCCCACAGATACGCAGTATTTT CASSSLRGGSPTDTQYF - TRBJ2-3 - TRBV6-7
TGTGCCAGCAGACGGACAGGGGACGAGGCTTTCTTT CASRRTGDEAFF TRBD1 TRBJ1-1 - TRBV6-5
TGTGCCAGCAGCGGAAACAGGGCTAGAAACACCATATATTTT CASSGNRARNTIYF - TRBJ1-3 - TRBV9
TGTGCCAGCAGTGCTACCGGGACTAGCGGATACAATGAGCAGTTCTTC CASSATGTSGYNEQFF TRBD2 TRBJ2-1 - TRBV2
TGTGCCAGCGCCTTGTCGGGGGCCTACGAGCAGTACTTC CASALSGAYEQYF - TRBJ2-7 - TRBV7-2
TGTGCCAGCAGTTACTTGGGGGCGACTGAAGCTTTCTTT CASSYLGATEAFF - TRBJ1-1 - TRBV6-5
TGTGCCAGCAATAAAGGGGGACCGGATACATATGGCTACACCTTC CASNKGGPDTYGYTF - TRBJ1-2 - TRBV28
TGTGCCAGCAGTGAAACCGCCGCGCAGGGTGGTGTAGCTTTCTTT CASSETAAQGGVAFF - TRBJ1-1 - TRBV25-1
TGTGCCAGCGGGCTGACAGCGGGTAAAGAGACCCAGTACTTC CASGLTAGKETQYF - TRBJ2-5 - TRBV7-2
TGTGCCAGCAGTTACGCCACAGGGTTGGGCTACGAGCAGTACTTC CASSYATGLGYEQYF - TRBJ2-7 once TRBV6-5
TGTGCCAGCAGCGGGACAGGTTCCTACGAGCAGTACTTC CASSGTGSYEQYF TRBD1 TRBJ2-7 - TRBV3-1/TRBV3-2
TGTGCCAGCAGTTACAGCTACGAGCAGTACTTC CASSYSYEQYF - TRBJ2-7 - TRBV12-3/TRBV12-4
TGTGCCAGCAGCCTCCCGGCCCAGGGGGCCGAGAATGAGCAGTTCTTC CASSLPAQGAENEQFF TRBD1 TRBJ2-1 - TRBV7-9
TGTGCCAGCAGCCCCTCAGGTATTGGGAGCGGGGGGGCGAATGAGCAGTTCTTC CASSPSGIGSGGANEQFF TRBD2 TRBJ2-1 - TRBV7-6
TGTGCCAGTAGTATTCCAGGGGCTTACACTGAAGCTTTCTTT CASSIPGAYTEAFF - TRBJ1-1 - TRBV19
TGTGCCAGCAGGGACAGCCTCAACACCGGGGAGCTGTTTTTT CASRDSLNTGELFF - TRBJ2-2 once TRBV9
TGTGCCAGTAGTATCGGAGGCGCAGGAAACACCATATATTTT CASSIGGAGNTIYF - TRBJ1-3 few TRBV19
TGCGCCAGCAGCCCTTCGGACAGAACCAATCAGCCCCAGCATTTT CASSPSDRTNQPQHF - TRBJ1-5 - TRBV4-1
TGTGCCAGCAGCCCCCCACAGGGGATCATTCAGTACTTC CASSPPQGIIQYF TRBD1 TRBJ2-4 once TRBV9
TGTGCCAGCACCGGGGGGGCCGGGGAGACCCAGTACTTC CASTGGAGETQYF TRBD2 TRBJ2-5 - TRBV12-3/TRBV12-4
TGCAGCGTGCGGGGACAGGGGAACACCGGGGAGCTGTTTTTT CSVRGQGNTGELFF TRBD1 TRBJ2-2 - TRBV29-1
TGTGCCAGCAGCTCTTCTGATACGCAGTATTTT CASSSSDTQYF - TRBJ2-3 few TRBV7-9
TGTGCCAGCAGTTTACCGTCAGGGAGGCCCCTCACCTATAATTCACCCCTCCACTTT CASSLPSGRPLTYNSPLHF - TRBJ1-6 - TRBV27